This TCR beta chain stems from a study of cytomegalovirus exposure and HLA in healthy donors. For the study at large: HLA-typed donors contributed some 85 million unique TCRs, which were held in an early data release. General observations from the study: Using the classifier, cytomegalovirus status was reportedly diagnosed with high specificity and sensitivity.

This PCR relied on a set of 60 Vbeta primers and 13 Jbeta primers. Original processing notes: Later work found 65 million to 85 million unique TCR beta chains, with about 10 million shared. Measured with immunoSEQ multiplex PCR; TCRdb has only the in-frame clones, and not every one. D and trimming come from the DNA, and the V and J calls and clone size come from that table. The table shows 90,000 to 130,000 clones, with about 70% occurring only once. CDR3 size: 13 residues. Germline assignment: CDR1 SGHRS and CDR2 YFSETQ. The ends were cut back, 0 bases at V and 7 bases at J, with 10 bases in the middle. About this clone itself: As yet, its antigen is unknown.

Sample: PBMCs. This TCR was recovered from a man aged 25-45 years in good health and CMV-seropositive. The chain recombines TRBV5-1 with TRBJ1-2; tentatively, D is TRBD1 (6 bases). CDR3 residues: CASSLDRVSGYTF. The DNA of the CDR3 is TGCGCCAGCAGCTTGGACAGGGTTAGTGGCTACACCTTC.